This T cell receptor beta chain was captured in a study of beta chain features in type 1 diabetes (dated by TCRdb to about 2018). Some background on the complete study: Patients and healthy donors did not differ in mean age, gender distribution, total cell number or subset yield. A total of roughly 98,000,000 sorted cells were examined across all samples, and a strong correlation was observed between cell number per subset and RNA yield. The study compared TCRB repertoires of sorted circulating CD4+ T cell subsets between recently diagnosed type 1 diabetes patients and matched healthy donors. Regulatory and stem cell-like memory subsets were isolated from only 8 patients and roughly eight healthy donors, whereas naive and central memory subsets came from all 30 or so donors. Overall study results and their limits: Naive, central memory and regulatory TCRB repertoires appeared more similar among patients than among healthy donors. Sequencing cDNA rather than genomic DNA could over-represent highly expressing activated cells, although activation and CD3 levels did not differ between groups. At VDJ recombination sites, type 1 diabetes patients had fewer insertions and more deleted nucleotides, which implies abnormalities in thymic rearrangement. Shorter templates might have been favored by PCR, but patient and control samples were amplified and corrected together, so both groups would have been affected equally by any skew. HLA sub-analyses involved small numbers of individuals, so any influence of HLA type on TCRB rearrangement remained unresolved. In all four CD4+ subsets, TCRB CDR3 length was moderately but significantly shorter in type 1 diabetes patients.

Each donor gave one peripheral blood draw, approximately 120 mL on average, collected into heparinised tubes. Naive, central memory, regulatory and stem cell-like memory CD4+ T cells were sorted on a BD FACSAria II using a panel including CD45RO, CCR7, CD25, CD127, CD95 and CD27. All sorted populations exceeded 95% purity. PBMCs were isolated immediately by Lymphoprep density gradient centrifugation and stained directly without culture. So that batch effects would be minimized, each experiment stained and sorted samples in pairs, pairing one healthy donor with one patient. All of the isolated RNA was reverse transcribed with the High Capacity cDNA Reverse Transcription Kit, so expressed TCRB transcripts were sequenced. Deep immunoSEQ sequencing was applied to naive, central memory and regulatory T cell samples, giving an average of around 4 million total reads per sample. Sorted cells were lysed in RLT buffer and RNA was extracted with DNase-treated RNeasy Micro or Mini kits, depending on cell number. To prevent cross-contamination, each cell subset was processed individually, whereas patient and healthy donor samples were processed jointly. Using the immunoSEQ multiplex PCR, TCRB sequences were amplified from cDNA into 87-bp fragments spanning the CDR3 region. Sequencing of the amplicons was done on the Illumina HiSeq platform. Per the source publication's procedure: Synthetic template baselines were used to correct PCR bias computationally, reads within Hamming distance 2 were collapsed together, and singletons that could not be merged were discarded. Reads were aligned against IMGT so that V, D and J genes, CDR3 length and insertions or deletions at six rearrangement sites could be assigned. Clonotype counts were normalized to sorted cell number within each subset before computing true diversity and Gini coefficients with the tcR R package. The overlap coefficient, calculated on TCRB nucleotide sequences, was used to measure repertoire sharing. Out-of-frame TCRB sequences from naive cells were analyzed to stand in for the pre-selection repertoire. In its TCRdb copy, this immuneACCESS table keeps in-frame sequences only and misses some clones. Where compared with another copy, unresolved V genes explain less than half of these, and the others have no known cause. The V and J calls and clone size were taken over from that table, and D and trimming were inferred from the DNA. The sample profile shows hundreds of thousands of clones; roughly a sixth of them were found once. In total, the top ten clones hold about 0.02% of the sample.

Note on this clone: The specificity of this receptor is unknown. No base-level quality is on record; no much larger clone is a single base apart.

Taken from the germline V gene, the CDR1 and CDR2 loops are MNHEY and SVGAGI. The CDR3 has 14 amino acids, counting the end cysteine and phenylalanine. The only DNA kept is the CDR3, 42 bases in frame from the first base. At the junction V is shortened by 6 bases and J by 0 bases, with 11 bases in between. This receptor was obtained from a woman aged 18-29 years in good health. The sample comprised naive CD4+ T cells from blood. The sample's cell subset or site label, in plain terms: true naive CD4+ T cells. The rearranged chain carries TRBV6-5 and TRBJ1-1; TRBD1 could be the D gene, as 6 bases match. The DNA is TGTGCCAGCAGGAGGGGGGTAGTGAACACTGAAGCTTTCTTT. Protein translation: CASRRGVVNTEAFF.